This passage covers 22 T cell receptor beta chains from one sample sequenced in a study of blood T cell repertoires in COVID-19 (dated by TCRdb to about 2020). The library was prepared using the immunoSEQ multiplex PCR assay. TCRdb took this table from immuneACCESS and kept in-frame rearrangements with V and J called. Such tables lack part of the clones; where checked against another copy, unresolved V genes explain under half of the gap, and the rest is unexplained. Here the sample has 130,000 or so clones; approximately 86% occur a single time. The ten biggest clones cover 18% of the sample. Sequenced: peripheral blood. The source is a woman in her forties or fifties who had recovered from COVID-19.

The CDR3 nucleotides read TGTGCCAGCAGCCAAGATGGTACAGGGGCCACTGAAGCTTTCTTT. Translation: CASSQDGTGATEAFF. The J gene is TRBJ1-1, the V gene TRBV4-2, with TRBD1 matching 7 bases. V was clipped by 0 bases and J by 4 bases; unmatched bases: 5. The CDR3 consists of 15 residues. The germline CDR1 and CDR2 sequences are LGHNA and YNFKEQ.

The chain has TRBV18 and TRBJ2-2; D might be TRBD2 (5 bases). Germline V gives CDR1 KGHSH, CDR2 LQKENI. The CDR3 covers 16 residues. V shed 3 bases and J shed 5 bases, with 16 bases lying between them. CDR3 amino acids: CASSPTVGTGTGELFF. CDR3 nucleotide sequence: TGTGCCAGCTCACCGACTGTCGGCACGGGAACCGGGGAGCTGTTTTTT.

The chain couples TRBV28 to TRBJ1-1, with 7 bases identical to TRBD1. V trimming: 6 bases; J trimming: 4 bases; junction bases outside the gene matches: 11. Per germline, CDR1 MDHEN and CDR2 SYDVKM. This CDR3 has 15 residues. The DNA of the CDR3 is TGTGCCAGCAGAACCTCCGACAGGGCGGGCACTGAAGCTTTCTTT. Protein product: CASRTSDRAGTEAFF.

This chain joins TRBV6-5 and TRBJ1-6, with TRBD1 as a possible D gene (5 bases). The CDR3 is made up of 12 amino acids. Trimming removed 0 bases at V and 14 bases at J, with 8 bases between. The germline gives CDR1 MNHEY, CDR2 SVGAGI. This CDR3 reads CASSYSGAALHF. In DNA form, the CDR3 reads TGTGCCAGCAGTTACTCAGGGGCGGCCCTCCACTTT.

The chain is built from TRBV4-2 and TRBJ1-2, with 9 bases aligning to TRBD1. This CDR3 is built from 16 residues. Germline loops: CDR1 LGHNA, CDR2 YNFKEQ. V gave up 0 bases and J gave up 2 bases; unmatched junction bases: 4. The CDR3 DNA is TGTGCCAGCAGCCAAGAGGGGACAGGGCTAAACTATGGCTACACCTTC. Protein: CASSQEGTGLNYGYTF.

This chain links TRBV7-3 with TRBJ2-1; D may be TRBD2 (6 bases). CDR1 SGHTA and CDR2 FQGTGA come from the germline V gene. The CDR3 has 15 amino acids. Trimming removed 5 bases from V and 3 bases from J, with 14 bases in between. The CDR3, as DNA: TGTGCCAGCAGCATGCAGGGTAGCGGCTACAATGAGCAGTTCTTC. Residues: CASSMQGSGYNEQFF.

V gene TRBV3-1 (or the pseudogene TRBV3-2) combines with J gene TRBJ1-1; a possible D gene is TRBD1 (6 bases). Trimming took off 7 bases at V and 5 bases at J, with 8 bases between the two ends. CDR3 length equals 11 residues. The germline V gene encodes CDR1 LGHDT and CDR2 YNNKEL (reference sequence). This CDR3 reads CASTRGTEAFF. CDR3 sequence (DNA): TGTGCCAGCACCAGGGGTACTGAAGCTTTCTTT.

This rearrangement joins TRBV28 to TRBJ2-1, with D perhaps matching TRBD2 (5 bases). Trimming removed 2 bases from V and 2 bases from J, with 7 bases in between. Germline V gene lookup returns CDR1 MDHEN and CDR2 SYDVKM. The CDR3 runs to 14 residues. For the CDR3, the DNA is TGTGCCAGCAGTTTAATCGGGGCCTACAATGAGCAGTTCTTC. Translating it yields CASSLIGAYNEQFF.

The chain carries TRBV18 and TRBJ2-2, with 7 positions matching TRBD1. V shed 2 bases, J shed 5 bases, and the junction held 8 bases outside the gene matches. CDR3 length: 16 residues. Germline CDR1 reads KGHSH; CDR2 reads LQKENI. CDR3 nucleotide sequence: TGTGCCAGCTCACCAACGGTCGCAGGGGGAACCGGGGAGCTGTTTTTT. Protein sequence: CASSPTVAGGTGELFF.

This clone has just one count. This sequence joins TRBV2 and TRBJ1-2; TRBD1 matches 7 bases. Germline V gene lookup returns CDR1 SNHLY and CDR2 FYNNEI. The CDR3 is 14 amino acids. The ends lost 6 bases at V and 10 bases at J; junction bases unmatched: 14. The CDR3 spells CASSPQGMAWDYTF. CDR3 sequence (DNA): TGTGCCAGCAGCCCACAGGGGATGGCGTGGGACTACACCTTC.

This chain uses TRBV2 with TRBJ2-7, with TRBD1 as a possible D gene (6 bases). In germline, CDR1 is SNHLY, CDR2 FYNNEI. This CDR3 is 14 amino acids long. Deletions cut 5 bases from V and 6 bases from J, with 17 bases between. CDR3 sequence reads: CASSRQVRGTEQYF. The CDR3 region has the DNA TGTGCCAGCAGTCGACAGGTTAGGGGGACCGAGCAGTACTTC.

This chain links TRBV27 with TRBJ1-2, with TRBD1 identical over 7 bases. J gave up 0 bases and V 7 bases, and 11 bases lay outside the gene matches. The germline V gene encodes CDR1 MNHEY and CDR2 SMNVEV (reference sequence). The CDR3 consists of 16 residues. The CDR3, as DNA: TGTGCCAGCACCTTGTTTGGGGGACAGCCTAACTATGGCTACACCTTC. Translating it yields CASTLFGGQPNYGYTF.

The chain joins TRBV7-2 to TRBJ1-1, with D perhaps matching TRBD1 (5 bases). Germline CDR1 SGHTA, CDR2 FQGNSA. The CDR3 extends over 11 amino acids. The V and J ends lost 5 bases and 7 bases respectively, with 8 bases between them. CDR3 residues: CASSPDSEAFF. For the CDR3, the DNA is TGTGCCAGCAGCCCAGACAGTGAAGCTTTCTTT.

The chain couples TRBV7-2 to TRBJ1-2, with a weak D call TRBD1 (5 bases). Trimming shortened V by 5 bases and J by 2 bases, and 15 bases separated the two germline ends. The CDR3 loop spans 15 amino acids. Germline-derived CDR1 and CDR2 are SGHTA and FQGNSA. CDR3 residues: CASSPRQNLNYGYTF. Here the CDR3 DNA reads TGTGCCAGCAGCCCCCGACAGAATCTGAACTATGGCTACACCTTC.

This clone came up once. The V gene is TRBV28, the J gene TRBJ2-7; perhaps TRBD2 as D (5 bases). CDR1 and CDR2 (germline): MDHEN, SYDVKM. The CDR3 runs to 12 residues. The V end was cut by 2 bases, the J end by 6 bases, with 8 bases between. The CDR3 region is CASSLTRREQYF. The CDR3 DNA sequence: TGTGCCAGCAGTTTAACTAGGCGCGAGCAGTACTTC. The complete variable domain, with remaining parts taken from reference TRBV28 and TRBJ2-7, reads DVKVTQSSRYLVKRTGEKVFLECVQDMDHENMFWYRQDPGLGLRLIYFSYDVKMKEKGDIPEGYSVSREKKERFSLILESASTNQTSMYLCASSLTRREQYFGPGTRLTVT.

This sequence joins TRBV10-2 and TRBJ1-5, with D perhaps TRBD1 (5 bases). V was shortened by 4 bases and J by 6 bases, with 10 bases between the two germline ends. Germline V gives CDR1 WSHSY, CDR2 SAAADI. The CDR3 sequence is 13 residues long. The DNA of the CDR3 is TGCGCCAGCAGTGCGGGGGGTATTCAGCCCCAGCATTTT. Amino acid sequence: CASSAGGIQPQHF.

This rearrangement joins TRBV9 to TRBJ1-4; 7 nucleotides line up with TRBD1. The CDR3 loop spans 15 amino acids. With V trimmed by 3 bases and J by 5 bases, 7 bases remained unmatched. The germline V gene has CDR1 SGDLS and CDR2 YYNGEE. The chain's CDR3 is CASSAGTVRNEKLFF. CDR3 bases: TGTGCCAGCAGCGCCGGGACAGTTAGAAATGAAAAACTGTTTTTT.

The CDR3 protein is CASSEGVRETQYF. In DNA, the CDR3 is TGTGCCAGCAGTGAGGGAGTGCGGGAGACCCAGTACTTC. The V gene is TRBV12-3 or TRBV12-4, the J gene TRBJ2-5, with D maybe TRBD2 (5 bases). There are 13 residues in the CDR3. V was pared by 5 bases and J by 5 bases, with 12 bases between.

As DNA, the CDR3 is TGTGCCACCAGCAGGGGGGCCAGAGTGAATGAGCAGTTCTTC. Its translation: CATSRGARVNEQFF. V usage is TRBV15 and J usage is TRBJ2-1; D possibly corresponds to TRBD1 (6 bases). Trimming stripped 3 bases from V and 7 bases from J, with 13 bases between. From germline, CDR1 is LNHNV and CDR2 YYDKDF (reference sequence). CDR3 size: 14 residues.

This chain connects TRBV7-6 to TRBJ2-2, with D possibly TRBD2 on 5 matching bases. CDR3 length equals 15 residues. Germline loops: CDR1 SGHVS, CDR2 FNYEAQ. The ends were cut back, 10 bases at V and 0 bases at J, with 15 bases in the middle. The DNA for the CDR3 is TGTGCCACACGCCGCGGGCAAGCGAACACCGGGGAGCTGTTTTTT. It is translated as CATRRGQANTGELFF.

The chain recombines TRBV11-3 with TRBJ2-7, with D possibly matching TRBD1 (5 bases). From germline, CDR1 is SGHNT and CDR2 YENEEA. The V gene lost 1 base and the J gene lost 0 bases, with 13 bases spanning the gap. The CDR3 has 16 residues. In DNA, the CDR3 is TGTGCCAGCAGCTTAGTTTCAGGGATCCCCTCCTACGAGCAGTACTTC. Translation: CASSLVSGIPSYEQYF. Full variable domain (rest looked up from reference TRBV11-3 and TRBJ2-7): EAGVVQSPRYKIIEKKQPVAFWCNPISGHNTLYWYLQNLGQGPELLIRYENEEAVDDSQLPKDRFSAERLKGVDSTLKIQPAELGDSAVYLCASSLVSGIPSYEQYFGPGTRLTVT.

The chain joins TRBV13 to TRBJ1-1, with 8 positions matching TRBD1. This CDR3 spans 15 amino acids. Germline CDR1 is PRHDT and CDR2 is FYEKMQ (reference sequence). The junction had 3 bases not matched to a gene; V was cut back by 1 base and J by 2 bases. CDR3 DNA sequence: TGTGCCAGCAGCTTAGTAGGACAGGGAAACACTGAAGCTTTCTTT. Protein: CASSLVGQGNTEAFF.